This T cell receptor beta chain was sequenced during a study of regulatory T cells in long-lasting Graves disease. Library construction for TCR beta used iRepertoire HTBI primers and Arm-PCR of CDR3 regions. Each CDR3 protein gets one entry after TCRdb re-called the multiplex PCR reads with MiXCR. The sample lists approximately 470,000 distinct CDR3 sequences; under 20% were seen once. Trimming removed 0 bases at V and 0 bases at J, with 13 bases between. Looked up from germline, CDR1 is WSHSY and CDR2 is SAAADI. CDR3 length equals 17 residues. This clonotype appeared many times. Its antigen is currently unknown. Specified time point: newly diagnosed GD, antithyroid drugs for less than 3 months. After RNA was extracted from PBMCs, the TCR library was made from it. Study results and limitations: Persistent Graves' patients showed reduced TCR diversity versus newly diagnosed patients. Among the persistent patients, 2,741 public clonotypes were shared, more than the 750 to 1,000 shared among new patients.

The sample was also reused in another study, on T cells in Graves' hyperthyroidism and ophthalmopathy. As that study records: Most expanded thyroid clonotypes above 0.001 recurred in blood.

Sequencing used peripheral blood mononuclear cells (PBMCs), obtained at new diagnosis, from a patient treated with antithyroid drugs. The receptor's source is a man aged 35-49 years with Graves disease. V is TRBV10-2 and J is TRBJ2-3; tentative D call: TRBD2 (7 bases). The CDR3 here is CASSESRGGWSTDTQYF. CDR3 bases: TGCGCCAGCAGTGAGTCTAGGGGGGGATGGAGCACAGATACGCAGTATTTT.